The 12 T cell receptor beta chains given below trace back to one sample, sequenced in a study of cytomegalovirus exposure and HLA in healthy donors. Primers: 60 Vbeta forward and 13 Jbeta reverse. TCRdb's copy holds only in-frame clones and misses some; the assay was immunoSEQ multiplex PCR. The sample's table shows 100,000 to 150,000 clones. What was sequenced was PBMCs. Source of these receptors: a man younger than 35 in good health and CMV-seronegative.

CDR3 nucleotides: TGTGCCACCGGGACAGGGCTCGCTGAAGCTTTCTTT. Protein: CATGTGLAEAFF. The V call is TRBV28, the J call TRBJ1-1; 9 bases agree with TRBD1. CDR3 length equals 12 residues. V lost 10 bases to trimming and J lost 6 bases; unmatched junction nucleotides: 6. Germline assignment: CDR1 MDHEN and CDR2 SYDVKM.

CDR3 coding DNA: TGTGCCAGCAGTGAATATCTAAACCAAGAGACCCAGTACTTC. Translated, it gives CASSEYLNQETQYF. The rearrangement uses TRBV25-1 and TRBJ2-5; D ambiguous. With 0 bases removed from V and 0 bases from J, the gap between germline ends came to 5 bases. CDR3 size: 14 residues. The germline V gene has CDR1 MGHDK and CDR2 SYGVNS.

The chain couples TRBV5-1 to TRBJ2-5; TRBD2 might be the D (5 bases). The DNA matches TRBJ2-7 better at its end, which makes the J call doubtful. The germline V gene encodes CDR1 SGHRS and CDR2 YFSETQ. This CDR3 has 13 amino acids. CDR3 region: CASSFPGTYEQYF. The DNA for the CDR3 is TGCGCCAGCAGCTTTCCGGGAACCTACGAGCAGTACTTC.

This chain uses TRBV4-2 with TRBJ2-7; D is possibly TRBD2 (6 bases). Germline-derived CDR1 and CDR2 are LGHNA and YNFKEQ. Trimming cost V 0 bases and J 2 bases, with 17 bases left between them. CDR3 length equals 17 residues. CDR3 nucleotide sequence: TGTGCCAGCAGCCAAGATGCGGGCGGGAAGCGGGCCTACGAGCAGTACTTC. As protein: CASSQDAGGKRAYEQYF.

The chain joins TRBV7-9 to TRBJ1-4; D possibly corresponds to TRBD1 (5 bases). Germline loops: CDR1 SEHNR, CDR2 FQNEAQ (reference sequence). The CDR3 runs 16 residues. V was cut by 3 bases and J by 0 bases, with 11 bases left in between. The CDR3 protein is CASSFGTGATNEKLFF. In DNA form, the CDR3 reads TGTGCCAGCAGCTTTGGAACAGGAGCAACTAATGAAAAACTGTTTTTT.

The J gene is TRBJ2-7, the V gene TRBV27; 13 bases agree with TRBD2. CDR3 length: 15 residues. In germline, CDR1 is MNHEY, CDR2 SMNVEV (reference sequence). J was trimmed by 4 bases and V by 5 bases; bases with no gene match: 5. The CDR3: CASSRTSGSGYEQYF. The CDR3 DNA reads TGTGCCAGCAGTCGGACTAGCGGGAGTGGGTACGAGCAGTACTTC.

The chain couples TRBV4-1 to TRBJ2-5; 9 positions match TRBD2. The ends lost 4 bases at V and 1 base at J; junction bases unmatched: 4. This CDR3 is 15 amino acids long. Germline V lookup: CDR1 MGHRA, CDR2 YSYEKL. CDR3 loop: CASSLVAGAQETQYF. CDR3 coding DNA: TGCGCCAGCAGCCTGGTAGCGGGGGCCCAAGAGACCCAGTACTTC.

The genes are TRBV9 and TRBJ2-1, with D possibly being TRBD1 (6 bases). Per the germline V gene, CDR1 is SGDLS and CDR2 is YYNGEE. This CDR3 is 13 amino acids long. V lost 4 bases, J lost 6 bases, and 11 bases lay in between. DNA for the CDR3: TGTGCCAGCAGCATACAGGGCGCCAATGAGCAGTTCTTC. Its protein product is CASSIQGANEQFF.

The rearrangement joins TRBV19 to TRBJ2-7, with 8 bases identical to TRBD1. Germline trimming cut 8 bases from V and 4 bases from J; bases unmatched to any gene: 7. The V gene's germline CDR1 is LNHDA and CDR2 SQIVND (reference sequence). CDR3 length equals 13 residues. Written as DNA, the CDR3 is TGTGCCAGTGGTAGACAGGGGTGGTACGAGCAGTACTTC. Translating gives CASGRQGWYEQYF.

The V gene is TRBV10-3, the J gene TRBJ2-7, with 10 bases matching TRBD2. The J call may be wrong; the DNA end is better matched by TRBJ2-5. Germline-derived CDR1 and CDR2 are ENHRY and SYGVKD. The CDR3 is made up of 15 amino acids. The CDR3 here is CAIRESGGARETQYF. In DNA form, the CDR3 reads TGTGCCATCAGGGAGAGCGGGGGGGCACGAGAGACCCAGTACTTC.

The chain couples TRBV27 to TRBJ2-7, with 9 bases lining up with TRBD2. This CDR3 comprises 14 residues. Germline trimming cut 6 bases from V and 4 bases from J; bases unmatched to any gene: 7. The V gene's germline CDR1 is MNHEY and CDR2 SMNVEV (reference sequence). CDR3 sequence reads: CASSSRGGGYEQYF. The DNA of the CDR3 is TGTGCCAGCAGCTCCCGCGGGGGGGGATACGAGCAGTACTTC.

The chain is built from TRBV9 and TRBJ1-6, with 8 bases fitting TRBD1. V gave up 5 bases and J gave up 5 bases; unmatched junction bases: 6. Per the germline V gene, CDR1 is SGDLS and CDR2 is YYNGEE. This CDR3 has 15 amino acids. The CDR3 sequence is CASRPTGENNSPLHF. The CDR3 nucleotides read TGTGCCAGCAGACCGACAGGGGAGAATAATTCACCCCTCCACTTT.